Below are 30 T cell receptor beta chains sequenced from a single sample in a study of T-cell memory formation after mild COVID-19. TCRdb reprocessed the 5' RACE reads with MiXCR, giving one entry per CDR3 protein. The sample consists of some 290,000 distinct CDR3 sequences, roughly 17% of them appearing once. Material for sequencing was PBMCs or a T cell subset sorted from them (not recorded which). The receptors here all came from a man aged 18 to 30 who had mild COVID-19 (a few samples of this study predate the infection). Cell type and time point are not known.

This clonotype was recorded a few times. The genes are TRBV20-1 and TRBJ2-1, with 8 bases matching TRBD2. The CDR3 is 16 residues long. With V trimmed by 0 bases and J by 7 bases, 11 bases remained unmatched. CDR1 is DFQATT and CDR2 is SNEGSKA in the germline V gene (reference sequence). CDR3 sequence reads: CSARDTRGAVWNEQFF. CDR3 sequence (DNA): TGCAGTGCTAGAGATACGCGGGGGGCGGTTTGGAATGAGCAGTTCTTC.

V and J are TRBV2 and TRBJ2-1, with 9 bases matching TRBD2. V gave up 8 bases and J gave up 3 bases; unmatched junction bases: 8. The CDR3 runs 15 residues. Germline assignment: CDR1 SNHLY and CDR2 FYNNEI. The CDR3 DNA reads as TGTGCCAGCCAGCTAGCTAGCGGGGTCTACAATGAGCAGTTCTTC. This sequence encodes CASQLASGVYNEQFF.

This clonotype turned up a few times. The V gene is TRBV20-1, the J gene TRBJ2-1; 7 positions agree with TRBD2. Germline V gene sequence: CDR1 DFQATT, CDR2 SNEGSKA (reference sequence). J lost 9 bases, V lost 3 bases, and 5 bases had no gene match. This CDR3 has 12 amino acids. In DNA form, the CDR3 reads TGCAGTGCTAGTCGGGGGAGGGGTGAGCAGTTCTTC. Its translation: CSASRGRGEQFF.

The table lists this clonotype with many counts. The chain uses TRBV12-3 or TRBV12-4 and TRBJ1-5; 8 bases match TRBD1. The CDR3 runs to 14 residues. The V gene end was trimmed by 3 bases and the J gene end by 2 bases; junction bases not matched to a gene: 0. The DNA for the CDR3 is TGTGCCAGCAGTTTGACAGGGGGCAATCAGCCCCAGCATTTT. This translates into CASSLTGGNQPQHF.

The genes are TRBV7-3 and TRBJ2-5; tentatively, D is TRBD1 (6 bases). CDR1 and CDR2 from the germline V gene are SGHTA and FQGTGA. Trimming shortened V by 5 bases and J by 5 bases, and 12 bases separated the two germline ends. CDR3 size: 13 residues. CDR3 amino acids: CASSPSTGETQYF. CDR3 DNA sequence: TGTGCCAGCAGCCCCTCGACAGGCGAGACCCAGTACTTC.

The DNA of the CDR3 is TGTGCCAGCAGTGAACGGGGGGCGGTTTTCGATCAGCCCCAGCATTTT. Its protein product is CASSERGAVFDQPQHF. The chain carries TRBV6-1 and TRBJ1-5; TRBD1 is a possible D gene (6 bases). Deletions cut 2 bases from V and 5 bases from J, with 16 bases between. Looked up from germline, CDR1 is MNHNS and CDR2 is SASEGT. This CDR3 contains 16 residues.

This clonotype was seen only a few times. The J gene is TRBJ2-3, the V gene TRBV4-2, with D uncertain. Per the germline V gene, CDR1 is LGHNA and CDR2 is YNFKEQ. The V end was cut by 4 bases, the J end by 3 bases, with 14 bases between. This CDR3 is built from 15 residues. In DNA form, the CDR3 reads TGTGCCAGCAGCCGCTTAAGCTCCGGGACAGATACGCAGTATTTT. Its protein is CASSRLSSGTDTQYF.

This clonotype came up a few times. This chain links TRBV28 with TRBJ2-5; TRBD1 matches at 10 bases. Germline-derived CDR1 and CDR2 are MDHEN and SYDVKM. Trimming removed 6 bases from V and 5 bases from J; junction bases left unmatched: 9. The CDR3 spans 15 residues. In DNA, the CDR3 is TGTGCCAGCAGCAGAGGGACAGGGGACCGGGAGACCCAGTACTTC. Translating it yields CASSRGTGDRETQYF.

The CDR3 DNA reads TGTGCCAGCAGCCCCGAGGACCTGAACACTGAAGCTTTCTTT. Encoded protein: CASSPEDLNTEAFF. The chain is built from TRBV5-6 and TRBJ1-1; D remains unclear. This CDR3 contains 14 residues. Deletions cut 4 bases from V and 0 bases from J, with 10 bases between. Germline lookup yields CDR1 SGHDT and CDR2 YYEEEE.

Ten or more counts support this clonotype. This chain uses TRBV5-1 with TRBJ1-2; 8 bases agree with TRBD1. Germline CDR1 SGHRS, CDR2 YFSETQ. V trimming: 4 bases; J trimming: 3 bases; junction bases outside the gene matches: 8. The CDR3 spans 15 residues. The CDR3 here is CASSTDPGQDYGYTF. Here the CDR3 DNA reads TGCGCCAGCAGCACTGACCCGGGACAGGACTATGGCTACACCTTC.

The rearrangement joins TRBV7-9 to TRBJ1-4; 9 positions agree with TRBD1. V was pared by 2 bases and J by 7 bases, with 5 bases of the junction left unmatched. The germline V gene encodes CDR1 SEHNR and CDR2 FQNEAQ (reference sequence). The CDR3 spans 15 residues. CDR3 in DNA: TGTGCCAGCAGCTTATCTACAGGGGGCGTTGAAAAACTGTTTTTT. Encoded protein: CASSLSTGGVEKLFF.

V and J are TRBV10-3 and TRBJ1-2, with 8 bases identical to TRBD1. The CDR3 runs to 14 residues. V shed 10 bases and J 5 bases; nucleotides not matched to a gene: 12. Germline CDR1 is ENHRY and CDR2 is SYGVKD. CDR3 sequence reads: CATLDRGEGYGYTF. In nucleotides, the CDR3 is TGTGCCACGTTAGACAGGGGAGAAGGGTATGGCTACACCTTC.

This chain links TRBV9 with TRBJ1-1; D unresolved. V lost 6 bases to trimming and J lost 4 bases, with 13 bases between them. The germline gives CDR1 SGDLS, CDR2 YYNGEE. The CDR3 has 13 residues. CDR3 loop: CASTPPVSTEAFF. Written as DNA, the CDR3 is TGTGCCAGCACCCCCCCGGTTTCCACTGAAGCTTTCTTT.

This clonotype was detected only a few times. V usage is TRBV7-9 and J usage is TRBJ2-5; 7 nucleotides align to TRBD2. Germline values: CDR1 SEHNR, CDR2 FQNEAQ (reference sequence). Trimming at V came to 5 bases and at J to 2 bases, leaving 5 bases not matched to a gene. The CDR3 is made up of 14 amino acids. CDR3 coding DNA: TGTGCCAGCAGCGCCCCGGGAGGACAAGAGACCCAGTACTTC. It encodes CASSAPGGQETQYF.

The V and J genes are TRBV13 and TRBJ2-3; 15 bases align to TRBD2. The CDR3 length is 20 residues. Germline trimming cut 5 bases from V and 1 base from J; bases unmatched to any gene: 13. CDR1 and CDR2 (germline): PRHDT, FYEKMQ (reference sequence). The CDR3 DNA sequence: TGTGCCAGCAGCGGGCCGGGACTAGCGGGAGGACGTCGGGGCACAGATACGCAGTATTTT. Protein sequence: CASSGPGLAGGRRGTDTQYF.

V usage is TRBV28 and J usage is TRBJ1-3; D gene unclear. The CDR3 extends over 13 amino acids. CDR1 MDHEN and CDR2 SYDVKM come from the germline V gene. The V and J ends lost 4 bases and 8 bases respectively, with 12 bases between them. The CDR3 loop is CASSSSILDTIYF. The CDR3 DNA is TGTGCCAGCAGTTCCTCCATCTTAGACACCATATATTTT.

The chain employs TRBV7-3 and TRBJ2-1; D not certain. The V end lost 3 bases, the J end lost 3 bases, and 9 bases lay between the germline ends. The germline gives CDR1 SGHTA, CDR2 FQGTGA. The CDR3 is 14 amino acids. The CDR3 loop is CASSLTLGYNEQFF. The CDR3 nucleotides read TGTGCCAGCAGCTTGACGCTCGGCTACAATGAGCAGTTCTTC. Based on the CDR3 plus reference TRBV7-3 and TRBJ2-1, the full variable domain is GAGVSQTPSNKVTEKGKYVELRCDPISGHTALYWYRQSLGQGPEFLIYFQGTGAADDSGLPNDRFFAVRPEGSVSTLKIQRTERGDSAVYLCASSLTLGYNEQFFGPGTRLTVL.

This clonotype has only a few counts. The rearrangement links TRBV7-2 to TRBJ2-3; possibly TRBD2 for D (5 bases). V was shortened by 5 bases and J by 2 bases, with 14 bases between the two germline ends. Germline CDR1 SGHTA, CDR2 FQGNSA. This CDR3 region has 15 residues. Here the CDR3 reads CASSPPRAYTDTQYF. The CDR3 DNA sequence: TGTGCCAGCAGCCCCCCGCGGGCTTACACAGATACGCAGTATTTT.

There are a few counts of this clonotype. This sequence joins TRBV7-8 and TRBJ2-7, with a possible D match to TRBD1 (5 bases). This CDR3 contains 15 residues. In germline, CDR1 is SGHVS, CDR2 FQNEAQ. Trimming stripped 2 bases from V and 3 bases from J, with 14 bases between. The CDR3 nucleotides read TGTGCCAGCAGCTTAATCAGGGTAGGGGTCTACGAGCAGTACTTC. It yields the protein CASSLIRVGVYEQYF.

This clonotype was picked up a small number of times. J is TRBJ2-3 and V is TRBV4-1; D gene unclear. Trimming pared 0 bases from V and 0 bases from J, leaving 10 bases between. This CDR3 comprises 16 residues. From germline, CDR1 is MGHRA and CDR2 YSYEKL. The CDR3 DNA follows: TGCGCCAGCAGCCAAGAAACGAATCCTAGCACAGATACGCAGTATTTT. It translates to CASSQETNPSTDTQYF.

This CDR3 is CSGGQTNTEAFF. In DNA form, the CDR3 reads TGCAGCGGTGGACAGACGAACACTGAAGCTTTCTTT. The chain carries TRBV29-1 and TRBJ1-1; D might be TRBD1 (6 bases). Per germline, CDR1 SQVTM and CDR2 ANQGSEA. The V end lost 7 bases, the J end lost 1 base, and 10 bases lay between the germline ends. The CDR3 has 12 amino acids.

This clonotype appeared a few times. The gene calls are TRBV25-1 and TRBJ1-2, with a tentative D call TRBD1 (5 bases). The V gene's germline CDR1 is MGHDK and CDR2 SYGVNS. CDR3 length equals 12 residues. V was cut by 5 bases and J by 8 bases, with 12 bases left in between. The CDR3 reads CASSKGTSGYTF. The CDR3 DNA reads TGTGCCAGCAGTAAGGGGACCTCCGGCTACACCTTC.

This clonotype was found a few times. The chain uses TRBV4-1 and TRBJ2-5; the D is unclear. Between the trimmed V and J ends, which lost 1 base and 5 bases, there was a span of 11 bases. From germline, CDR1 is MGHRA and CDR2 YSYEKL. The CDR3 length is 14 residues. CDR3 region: CASSQGGLGETQYF. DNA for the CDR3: TGCGCCAGCAGCCAAGGTGGCTTAGGGGAGACCCAGTACTTC.

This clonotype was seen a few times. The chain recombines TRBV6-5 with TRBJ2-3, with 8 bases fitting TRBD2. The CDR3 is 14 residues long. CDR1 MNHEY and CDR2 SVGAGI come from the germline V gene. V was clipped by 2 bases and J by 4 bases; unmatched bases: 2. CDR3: CASSYELAADTQYF. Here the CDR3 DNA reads TGTGCCAGCAGTTACGAACTAGCGGCAGATACGCAGTATTTT.

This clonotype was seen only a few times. The CDR3, as DNA: TGTGCCAGCAGCTTAGCGCACGGGTACTATGGCTACACCTTC. Its translation: CASSLAHGYYGYTF. The chain has TRBV7-9 and TRBJ1-2; D remains unclear. The CDR3 sequence is 14 residues long. With 0 bases removed from V and 3 bases from J, the gap between germline ends came to 8 bases. Germline CDR1 SEHNR, CDR2 FQNEAQ (reference sequence).

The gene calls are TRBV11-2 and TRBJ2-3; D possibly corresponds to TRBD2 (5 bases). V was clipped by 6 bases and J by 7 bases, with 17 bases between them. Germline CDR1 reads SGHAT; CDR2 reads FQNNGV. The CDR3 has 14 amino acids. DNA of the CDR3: TGTGCCAGCAGATATAGCGAGCGGTGGAATACGCAGTATTTT. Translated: CASRYSERWNTQYF.

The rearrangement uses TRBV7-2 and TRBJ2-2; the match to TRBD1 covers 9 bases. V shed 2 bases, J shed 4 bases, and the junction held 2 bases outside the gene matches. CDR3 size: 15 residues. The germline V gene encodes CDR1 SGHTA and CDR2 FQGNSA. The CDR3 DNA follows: TGTGCCAGCAGCTTAATGGGACAGGGCACCGGGGAGCTGTTTTTT. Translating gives CASSLMGQGTGELFF.

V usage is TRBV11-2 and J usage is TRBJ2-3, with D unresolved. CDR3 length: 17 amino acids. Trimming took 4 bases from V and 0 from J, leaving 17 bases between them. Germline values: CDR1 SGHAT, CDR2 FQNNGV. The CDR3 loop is CASSSTDGTSSTDTQYF. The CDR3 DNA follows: TGTGCCAGCAGCTCTACGGACGGCACCTCTAGCACAGATACGCAGTATTTT. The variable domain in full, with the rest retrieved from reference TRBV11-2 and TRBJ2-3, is EAGVAQSPRYKIIEKRQSVAFWCNPISGHATLYWYQQILGQGPKLLIQFQNNGVVDDSQLPKDRFSAERLKGVDSTLKIQPAKLEDSAVYLCASSSTDGTSSTDTQYFGPGTRLTVL.

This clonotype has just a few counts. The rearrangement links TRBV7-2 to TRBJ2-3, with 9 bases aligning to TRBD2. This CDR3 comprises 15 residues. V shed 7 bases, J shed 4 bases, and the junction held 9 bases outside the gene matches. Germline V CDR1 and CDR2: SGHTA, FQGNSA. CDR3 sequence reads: CASTQGAGGSDTQYF. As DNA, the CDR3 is TGTGCCAGCACCCAGGGAGCGGGGGGATCAGATACGCAGTATTTT.

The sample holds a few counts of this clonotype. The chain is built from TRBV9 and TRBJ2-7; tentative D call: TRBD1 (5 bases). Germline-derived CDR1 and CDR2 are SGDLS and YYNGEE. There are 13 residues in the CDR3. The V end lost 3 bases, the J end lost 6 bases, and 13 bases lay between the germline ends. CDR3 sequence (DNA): TGTGCCAGCAGCGGGGGCGACGTATCCGAGCAGTACTTC. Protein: CASSGGDVSEQYF.